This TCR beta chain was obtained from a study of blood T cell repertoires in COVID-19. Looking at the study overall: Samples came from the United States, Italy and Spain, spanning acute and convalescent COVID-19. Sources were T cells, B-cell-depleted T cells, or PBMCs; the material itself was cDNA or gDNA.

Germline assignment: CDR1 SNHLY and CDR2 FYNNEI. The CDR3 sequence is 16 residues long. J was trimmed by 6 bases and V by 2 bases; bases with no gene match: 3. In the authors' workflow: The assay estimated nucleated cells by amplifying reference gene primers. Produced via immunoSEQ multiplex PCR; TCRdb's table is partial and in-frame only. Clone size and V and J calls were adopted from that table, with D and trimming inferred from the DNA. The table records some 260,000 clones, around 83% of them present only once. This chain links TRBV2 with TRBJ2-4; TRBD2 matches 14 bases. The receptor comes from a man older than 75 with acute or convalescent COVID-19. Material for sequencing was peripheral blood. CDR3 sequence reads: CASSETGTSGGNIQYF. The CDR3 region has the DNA TGTGCCAGCAGTGAAACGGGGACTAGCGGGGGAAACATTCAGTACTTC.